The 18 T cell receptor beta chains in this list originate from one sample, sequenced in a study of shared T cell receptors in the human thymus. The assay was immunoSEQ multiplex PCR, and TCRdb's table has in-frame clones only and misses some. The data contain roughly 560,000 clones, roughly 74% of them singletons. These same data were also listed under a study on human thymus T cells.

The sample comprised thymocytes. These receptor sequences come from a boy under two years old with a congenital heart defect.

V usage is TRBV7-2 and J usage is TRBJ2-7; D unclear. The germline V gene encodes CDR1 SGHTA and CDR2 FQGNSA. This CDR3 comprises 15 residues. V was trimmed by 2 bases and J by 0 bases, leaving 11 bases between them. The CDR3 DNA reads TGTGCCAGCAGCTTATACGACTTGAGCTCCTACGAGCAGTACTTC. It translates to CASSLYDLSSYEQYF.

The chain carries TRBV5-1 and TRBJ2-7; 9 nucleotides align to TRBD2. Germline values: CDR1 SGHRS, CDR2 YFSETQ. The CDR3 spans 15 residues. V gave up 6 bases and J gave up 5 bases; unmatched junction bases: 12. This CDR3 reads CASTNPAGGSHEQYF. DNA of the CDR3: TGCGCCAGCACCAATCCAGCGGGAGGTTCCCACGAGCAGTACTTC.

The chain uses TRBV6-5 and TRBJ2-7, with 12 nucleotides matching TRBD1. The CDR3 is made up of 15 amino acids. V dropped 0 bases and J dropped 4; count of bases not matched to a gene: 1. Germline CDR1 MNHEY, CDR2 SVGAGI. CDR3 in DNA: TGTGCCAGCAGTTACTCGGGACAGGGGGCTTACGAGCAGTACTTC. This gives the protein CASSYSGQGAYEQYF.

The chain joins TRBV10-3 to TRBJ2-7; TRBD1 matches 8 bases. CDR1 is ENHRY and CDR2 is SYGVKD in the germline V gene. The V segment lost 8 bases and the J segment 2 bases; nucleotides outside the gene matches: 8. The CDR3 covers 14 residues. The CDR3 sequence: CAIRNRGTTYEQYF. The CDR3 bases are TGTGCCATCCGGAACAGGGGGACGACCTACGAGCAGTACTTC.

The chain uses TRBV30 and TRBJ2-7, with 10 bases lining up with TRBD2. The length of the CDR3 is 14 residues. Trimming took 0 bases from V and 2 from J; bases not matched to a gene: 1. Germline-derived CDR1 and CDR2 are GTSNPN and SVGIG (reference sequence). The chain's CDR3 is CAWSVLAGAYEQYF. The CDR3 nucleotides read TGTGCCTGGAGTGTGCTAGCGGGAGCCTACGAGCAGTACTTC.

J is TRBJ1-2 and V is TRBV21-1; the table's TRBD1 call for D was not verified on the DNA. TRBV21-1 counts as a pseudogene. The CDR3 runs 16 residues. The CDR3: CASSKEKGGDTYGYTF. CDR3 DNA sequence: TGTGCCAGCAGCAAAGAGAAGGGTGGGGACACCTATGGCTACACCTTC.

This clone came up a few times. CDR3 residues: CASSLETPLYSYEQYF. CDR3 DNA: TGTGCCAGCAGTTTAGAAACCCCACTATACTCCTACGAGCAGTACTTC. J is TRBJ2-7 and V is TRBV28; unclear D gene. The germline V gene has CDR1 MDHEN and CDR2 SYDVKM. This CDR3 has 16 residues. V lost 2 bases and J 0 bases, leaving 14 bases between the germline ends.

The chain links TRBV19 to TRBJ2-1, with 9 bases matching TRBD1. Germline-derived CDR1 and CDR2 are LNHDA and SQIVND (reference sequence). The junction had 7 bases not matched to a gene; V was cut back by 5 bases and J by 8 bases. CDR3 size: 14 residues. The CDR3 region has the DNA TGTGCCAGTAGTCCGACAGGGGGGGAGGATGAGCAGTTCTTC. Residues: CASSPTGGEDEQFF.

V gene TRBV15 combines with J gene TRBJ1-5; TRBD1 matches 7 bases. Trimming cost V 1 base and J 0 bases; bases outside gene matches: 9. The germline CDR1 and CDR2 sequences are LNHNV and YYDKDF (reference sequence). CDR3 length: 18 amino acids. The CDR3 reads CATSRGIDRAHSNQPQHF. The CDR3, as DNA: TGTGCCACCAGCAGAGGTATAGACAGGGCTCATAGCAATCAGCCCCAGCATTTT. The whole variable domain, remainder taken from reference TRBV15 and TRBJ1-5, is DAMVIQNPRYQVTQFGKPVTLSCSQTLNHNVMYWYQQKSSQAPKLLFHYYDKDFNNEADTPDNFQSRRPNTSFCFLDIRSPGLGDTAMYLCATSRGIDRAHSNQPQHFGDGTRLSIL.

This clone was found once. The chain has TRBV11-2 and TRBJ2-7; 9 nucleotides align to TRBD2. The CDR3 sequence is 19 residues long. With 5 bases clipped from V and 5 bases from J, the junction kept 22 bases outside the gene matches. Germline CDR1 and CDR2: SGHAT and FQNNGV. CDR3: CASSTTTLASGEPRHEQYF. CDR3 DNA: TGTGCCAGCAGCACAACAACCCTCGCTAGCGGGGAGCCTCGCCACGAGCAGTACTTC.

The chain combines TRBV10-2 with TRBJ1-2; possibly TRBD1 for D (6 bases). The CDR3 has 14 residues. V shed 7 bases and J shed 3 bases, with 15 bases lying between them. Per the germline V gene, CDR1 is WSHSY and CDR2 is SAAADI. CDR3 bases: TGCGCCAGCACCCTAGGACAGCAGGACTATGGCTACACCTTC. This sequence encodes CASTLGQQDYGYTF.

DNA for the CDR3: TGTGCCAGTACCGGGACAGGGGAAGAGACCCAGTACTTC. It is translated as CASTGTGEETQYF. The chain uses TRBV19 and TRBJ2-5; TRBD1 aligns across 10 bases. The CDR3 extends over 13 amino acids. V was clipped by 7 bases and J by 3 bases; unmatched bases: 2. The V gene's germline CDR1 is LNHDA and CDR2 SQIVND (reference sequence).

This clone was seen a handful of times. Other DNA sequences in this specimen translate into the identical CDR3. The chain recombines TRBV18 with TRBJ1-1; D uncertain. CDR1 and CDR2 from the germline V gene are KGHSH and LQKENI. Between the trimmed V and J ends, which lost 0 bases and 0 bases, there was a span of 8 bases. This CDR3 spans 15 amino acids. Here the CDR3 reads CASSPPRHLNTEAFF. The CDR3 DNA sequence: TGTGCCAGCTCACCACCCCGACACCTGAACACTGAAGCTTTCTTT. The variable domain in full, completed from reference TRBV18 and TRBJ1-1, reads NAGVMQNPRHLVRRRGQEARLRCSPMKGHSHVYWYRQLPEEGLKFMVYLQKENIIDESGMPKERFSAEFPKEGPSILRIQQVVRGDSAAYFCASSPPRHLNTEAFFGQGTRLTVV.

The V and J genes are TRBV2 and TRBJ2-7; 13 nucleotides line up with TRBD2. Unmatched junction bases numbered 11, after V lost 1 base and J lost 5 bases. The germline V gene has CDR1 SNHLY and CDR2 FYNNEI. The CDR3 length is 18 residues. The CDR3 nucleotides read TGTGCCAGCAGTGAAGACCGGGGGGGACTAGCGGGATTCGACGAGCAGTACTTC. As protein: CASSEDRGGLAGFDEQYF. Full variable domain (missing parts from reference TRBV2 and TRBJ2-7): EPEVTQTPSHQVTQMGQEVILRCVPISNHLYFYWYRQILGQKVEFLVSFYNNEISEKSEIFDDQFSVERPDGSNFTLKIRSTKLEDSAMYFCASSEDRGGLAGFDEQYFGPGTRLTVT.

This clone was recorded once. J is TRBJ2-7 and V is TRBV7-2; TRBD1 matches at 7 bases. The CDR3 runs 17 residues. The V gene's germline CDR1 is SGHTA and CDR2 FQGNSA. The ends lost 1 base at V and 2 bases at J; junction bases unmatched: 11. CDR3 protein: CASSLGVTGVSTYEQYF. CDR3 in DNA: TGTGCCAGCAGCTTAGGGGTCACAGGGGTCTCTACCTACGAGCAGTACTTC. Looking up the rest from reference TRBV7-2 and TRBJ2-7 gives the full variable domain: GAGVSQSPSNKVTEKGKDVELRCDPISGHTALYWYRQSLGQGLEFLIYFQGNSAPDKSGLPSDRFSAERTGGSVSTLTIQRTQQEDSAVYLCASSLGVTGVSTYEQYFGPGTRLTVT.

The genes are TRBV25-1 and TRBJ2-7, with D possibly TRBD2 on 6 matching bases. Trimming took off 4 bases at V and 1 base at J, with 8 bases between the two ends. The CDR3 runs to 13 residues. The germline gives CDR1 MGHDK, CDR2 SYGVNS. The CDR3 loop is CASSGGLSYEQYF. The CDR3, as DNA: TGTGCCAGCAGTGGGGGACTTTCCTACGAGCAGTACTTC.

The V and J genes are TRBV2 and TRBJ2-5; 15 bases align to TRBD2. This CDR3 has 16 amino acids. Germline-derived CDR1 and CDR2 are SNHLY and FYNNEI. V was clipped by 7 bases and J by 1 base; unmatched bases: 4. The CDR3 coding sequence is TGTGCCAGCACTGGACTAGCGGGAGGGACCCAAGAGACCCAGTACTTC. Its translation: CASTGLAGGTQETQYF.

This chain uses TRBV5-1 with TRBJ2-5; 8 positions agree with TRBD1. Per the germline V gene, CDR1 is SGHRS and CDR2 is YFSETQ. The CDR3 covers 15 residues. J was trimmed by 2 bases and V by 3 bases; bases with no gene match: 6. The CDR3 loop reads CASSCRQGWQETQYF. CDR3 bases: TGCGCCAGCAGCTGCCGACAGGGGTGGCAAGAGACCCAGTACTTC.